This T cell receptor (beta chain) was documented in a study of blood T cells in healthy people across ages. General study findings and limits: Strong correlation linked observed beta diversity and percent naive T cells.

V was trimmed by 5 bases and J by 0 bases, leaving 19 bases between them. The CDR3 consists of 18 residues. Germline lookup yields CDR1 SEHNR and CDR2 FQNEAQ (reference sequence). A J-beta primer mix and a sample-barcoded 5' primer were used in a second PCR of about 7 to 12 cycles. TCRdb called the 5' RACE reads again in MiXCR, with one record for every CDR3 protein. The sample has more than 1,400,000 distinct CDR3 sequences; about 43% are singletons. About this clonotype: The antigen remains undetermined.

This chain joins TRBV7-9 and TRBJ1-4; the D gene is possibly TRBD1 (5 bases). Sample: blood. This clonotype was sampled from a woman in her late teens or twenties in good health. The CDR3 DNA follows: TGTGCCAGCAGCCCTGAGTCGGGGGGAATAGCAACTAATGAAAAACTGTTTTTT. Translation: CASSPESGGIATNEKLFF.